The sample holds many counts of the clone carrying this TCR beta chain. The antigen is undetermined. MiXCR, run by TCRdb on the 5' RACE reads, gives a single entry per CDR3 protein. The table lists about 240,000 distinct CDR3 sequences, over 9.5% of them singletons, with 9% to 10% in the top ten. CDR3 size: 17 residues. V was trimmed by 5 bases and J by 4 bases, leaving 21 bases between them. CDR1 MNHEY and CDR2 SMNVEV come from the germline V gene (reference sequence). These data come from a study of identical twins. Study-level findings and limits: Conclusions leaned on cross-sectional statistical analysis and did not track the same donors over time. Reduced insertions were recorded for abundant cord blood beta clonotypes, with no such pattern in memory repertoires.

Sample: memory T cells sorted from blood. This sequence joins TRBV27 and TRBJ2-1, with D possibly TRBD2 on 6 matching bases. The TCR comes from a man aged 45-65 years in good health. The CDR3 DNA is TGTGCCAGCAGTCCCCGGCCGGAGGGGAATACTTACAATGAGCAGTTCTTC. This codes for CASSPRPEGNTYNEQFF.